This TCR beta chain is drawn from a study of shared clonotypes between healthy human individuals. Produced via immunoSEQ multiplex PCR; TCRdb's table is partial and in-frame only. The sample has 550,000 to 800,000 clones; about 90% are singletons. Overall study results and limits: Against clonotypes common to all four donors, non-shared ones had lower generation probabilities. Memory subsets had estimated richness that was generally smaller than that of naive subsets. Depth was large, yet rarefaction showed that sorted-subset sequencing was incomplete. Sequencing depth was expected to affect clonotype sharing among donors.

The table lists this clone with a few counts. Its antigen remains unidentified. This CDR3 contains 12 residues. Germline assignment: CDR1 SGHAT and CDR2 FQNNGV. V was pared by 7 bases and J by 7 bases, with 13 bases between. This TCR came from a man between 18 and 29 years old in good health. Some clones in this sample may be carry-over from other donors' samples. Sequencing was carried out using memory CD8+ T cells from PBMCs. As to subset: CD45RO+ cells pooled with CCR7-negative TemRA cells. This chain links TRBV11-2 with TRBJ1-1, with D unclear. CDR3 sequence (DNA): TGTGCCAGCACCTACGGACCGATTGAAGCTTTCTTT. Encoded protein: CASTYGPIEAFF.